The 12 T cell receptor beta chains listed next were all sequenced from one sample in a study of blood T cell repertoires in COVID-19. Method: immunoSEQ multiplex PCR; TCRdb's copy keeps in-frame clones and lacks some. Of 86,000 or so clones in the sample, roughly four fifths were seen once. The source material was peripheral blood. These receptors all come from a woman aged 80 or older with acute or convalescent COVID-19.

The CDR3 loop is CASSRGSWEDEQFF. CDR3 nucleotides: TGTGCCAGCAGCCGCGGGAGCTGGGAGGATGAGCAGTTCTTC. The chain combines TRBV2 with TRBJ2-1; 7 bases line up with TRBD2. This CDR3 is 14 amino acids long. Per germline, CDR1 SNHLY and CDR2 FYNNEI. Unmatched junction bases numbered 10, after V lost 6 bases and J lost 8 bases.

The CDR3 coding sequence is TGTGCCAGCAGCTTAGGGGGCCGTAATGAAAAACTGTTTTTT. Encoded protein: CASSLGGRNEKLFF. The chain is built from TRBV7-9 and TRBJ1-4; D might be TRBD1 (5 bases). CDR3 size: 14 residues. The V gene's germline CDR1 is SEHNR and CDR2 FQNEAQ (reference sequence). V was pared by 1 base and J by 4 bases, with 7 bases between.

The rearrangement links TRBV3-1 (or the pseudogene TRBV3-2) to TRBJ2-5; TRBD2 matches at 9 bases. CDR1 is LGHDT and CDR2 is YNNKEL in the germline V gene (reference sequence). The V segment lost 11 bases and the J segment 4 bases; nucleotides outside the gene matches: 11. The CDR3 length is 14 residues. Here the CDR3 reads CASHPGLALETQYF. In DNA, the CDR3 is TGTGCCTCTCATCCGGGACTAGCATTAGAGACCCAGTACTTC.

This clone has only a few counts. This chain joins TRBV11-2 and TRBJ1-4; TRBD1 aligns across 8 bases. V dropped 4 bases and J dropped 7; count of bases not matched to a gene: 8. This CDR3 is built from 15 residues. Germline loops: CDR1 SGHAT, CDR2 FQNNGV. Written as DNA, the CDR3 is TGTGCCAGCAGCTCGTTGACAGGGGCAGGTGAAAAACTGTTTTTT. It encodes CASSSLTGAGEKLFF.

The genes are TRBV3-1 (or the pseudogene TRBV3-2) and TRBJ2-5; 9 bases match TRBD1. With 1 base clipped from V and 0 bases from J, the junction kept 6 bases outside the gene matches. Germline V gene data show CDR1 as LGHDT and CDR2 as YNNKEL (reference sequence). This CDR3 spans 17 amino acids. The CDR3 spells CASSQGLTGGYQETQYF. The CDR3 DNA follows: TGTGCCAGCAGCCAAGGATTAACAGGGGGCTACCAAGAGACCCAGTACTTC.

The table lists this clone with a few counts. This chain links TRBV11-2 with TRBJ2-5; D possibly corresponds to TRBD1 (6 bases). Germline loops: CDR1 SGHAT, CDR2 FQNNGV. The ends were cut back, 5 bases at V and 7 bases at J, with 20 bases in the middle. This CDR3 has 15 residues. CDR3 nucleotide sequence: TGTGCCAGCAGCAGAGAAACAGGGAGTCTGGTGACCCAGTACTTC. It codes for CASSRETGSLVTQYF.

The chain couples TRBV28 to TRBJ1-1; perhaps TRBD1 as D (6 bases). This CDR3 spans 13 amino acids. Germline CDR1 and CDR2: MDHEN and SYDVKM. Trimming took off 9 bases at V and 7 bases at J, with 18 bases between the two ends. This chain's CDR3 is CASAPGHNFEAFF. The CDR3 region has the DNA TGTGCCAGTGCTCCGGGACACAACTTTGAAGCTTTCTTT.

The chain carries TRBV9 and TRBJ1-3; possible D gene TRBD1, 5 bases. The CDR3 totals 16 residues. Germline V lookup: CDR1 SGDLS, CDR2 YYNGEE. Trimming stripped 3 bases from V and 6 bases from J, with 19 bases between. The chain's CDR3 is CASSALGGTLVNTIYF. The CDR3 nucleotides are TGTGCCAGCAGCGCCCTCGGTGGGACTCTGGTAAACACCATATATTTT.

The V gene is TRBV10-3, the J gene TRBJ1-1, with a weak D call TRBD1 (5 bases). Germline values: CDR1 ENHRY, CDR2 SYGVKD. Trimming shortened V by 6 bases and J by 1 base, and 12 bases separated the two germline ends. CDR3 size: 14 residues. Written as DNA, the CDR3 is TGTGCCATCAGGACCCAGGGTGAGAACACTGAAGCTTTCTTT. This codes for CAIRTQGENTEAFF.

In its sample, this clone was seen once. The chain joins TRBV4-1 to TRBJ2-1, with 15 bases identical to TRBD2. Unmatched junction bases numbered 4, after V lost 1 base and J lost 9 bases. CDR3 length equals 16 residues. The V gene's germline CDR1 is MGHRA and CDR2 YSYEKL. CDR3 sequence reads: CASSQGTSGGAGEQFF. The CDR3 nucleotides read TGCGCCAGCAGCCAAGGGACTAGCGGGGGGGCCGGTGAGCAGTTCTTC.

V usage is TRBV9 and J usage is TRBJ2-5, with a weak D call TRBD2 (7 bases). This CDR3 is built from 14 residues. Germline V gene lookup returns CDR1 SGDLS and CDR2 YYNGEE. Trimming cost V 0 bases and J 5 bases, with 11 bases left between them. In nucleotides, the CDR3 is TGTGCCAGCAGCGTAGCTACGGGGGGCGAGACCCAGTACTTC. It is translated as CASSVATGGETQYF.

J is TRBJ2-5 and V is TRBV5-1, with TRBD2 matching 10 bases. The junction had 1 base not matched to a gene; V was cut back by 2 bases and J by 0 bases. CDR3 length: 15 residues. Per the germline V gene, CDR1 is SGHRS and CDR2 is YFSETQ. The CDR3 loop is CASSFSGGDQETQYF. CDR3 DNA sequence: TGCGCCAGCAGCTTCAGCGGGGGGGACCAAGAGACCCAGTACTTC.